One sample yielded the 10 T cell receptor beta chains listed below, sequenced in a study of T cell responses to AZD1222 COVID-19 vaccine. Clones were sequenced by immunoSEQ multiplex PCR, and TCRdb holds only the in-frame ones, with some missing. The repertoire consists of around 78,000 clones, with around nine tenths occurring once and the leading ten covering about 4.3%. Sequencing was performed on peripheral blood, taken on day 0 of AZD1222 vaccination. The receptors originated from an adult in good health.

This chain joins TRBV6-2 or TRBV6-3 and TRBJ1-2; D gene uncertain. Germline V gene sequence: CDR1 MNHEY, CDR2 SVGEGT. The CDR3 extends over 12 amino acids. V lost 8 bases, J lost 8 bases, and 15 bases lay in between. Here the CDR3 reads CASRWVGFGYTF. For the CDR3, the DNA is TGTGCCAGCCGTTGGGTAGGGTTCGGCTACACCTTC.

This clone was found once. The V call is TRBV12-3 or TRBV12-4, the J call TRBJ1-5; D remains unclear. The CDR3 extends over 12 amino acids. Trimming took off 5 bases at V and 4 bases at J, with 6 bases between the two ends. DNA of the CDR3: TGTGCCAGCAGTCCCATGAATCAGCCCCAGCATTTT. This encodes CASSPMNQPQHF.

The V gene is TRBV27, the J gene TRBJ1-1; 8 nucleotides line up with TRBD1. The length of the CDR3 is 15 residues. V was pared by 6 bases and J by 11 bases, with 17 bases of the junction left unmatched. Germline assignment: CDR1 MNHEY and CDR2 SMNVEV (reference sequence). This chain's CDR3 is CASSQGVRQGARAFF. The CDR3 region has the DNA TGTGCCAGCAGCCAAGGGGTTCGTCAGGGGGCGCGGGCTTTCTTT.

The CDR3 bases are TGTGCCAGCGGGGAACCCAGGGGTGACTATGGCTACACCTTC. It translates to CASGEPRGDYGYTF. The gene calls are TRBV9 and TRBJ1-2, with D possibly TRBD1 on 6 matching bases. This CDR3 region has 14 residues. The germline V gene has CDR1 SGDLS and CDR2 YYNGEE. Between the trimmed V and J ends, which lost 7 bases and 3 bases, there was a span of 16 bases.

The chain links TRBV11-3 to TRBJ2-7, with D possibly matching TRBD1 (5 bases). Germline V gene data show CDR1 as SGHNT and CDR2 as YENEEA. The CDR3 has 12 residues. Trimming took off 1 base at V and 6 bases at J, with 7 bases between the two ends. CDR3 sequence (DNA): TGTGCCAGCAGCTTAGTAGGGGTCGAGCAGTACTTC. Translated: CASSLVGVEQYF.

The chain uses TRBV19 and TRBJ1-1, with a tentative D call TRBD1 (6 bases). The CDR3 runs to 14 residues. The germline V and J ends were trimmed by 3 bases and 1 base, with 9 bases remaining between them. Germline assignment: CDR1 LNHDA and CDR2 SQIVND (reference sequence). The CDR3 loop reads CASSILTGNTEAFF. CDR3 DNA sequence: TGTGCCAGTAGTATCTTGACAGGGAACACTGAAGCTTTCTTT.

The rearrangement links TRBV18 to TRBJ2-7, with 8 bases matching TRBD1. Germline CDR1 and CDR2: KGHSH and LQKENI. This CDR3 is built from 15 residues. The V segment lost 6 bases and the J segment 6 bases; nucleotides outside the gene matches: 13. The chain's CDR3 is CASSSGTGQVSEQYF. For the CDR3, the DNA is TGTGCCAGCTCTTCCGGGACAGGCCAAGTATCCGAGCAGTACTTC. The full variable domain, completed using reference TRBV18 and TRBJ2-7, is NAGVMQNPRHLVRRRGQEARLRCSPMKGHSHVYWYRQLPEEGLKFMVYLQKENIIDESGMPKERFSAEFPKEGPSILRIQQVVRGDSAAYFCASSSGTGQVSEQYFGPGTRLTVT.

This rearrangement joins TRBV7-2 to TRBJ2-3; TRBD1 matches 7 bases. Germline CDR1 is SGHTA and CDR2 is FQGNSA. V was pared by 5 bases and J by 2 bases, with 1 base of the junction left unmatched. This CDR3 contains 13 residues. This CDR3 reads CASSGQATDTQYF. In nucleotides, the CDR3 is TGTGCCAGCAGCGGACAGGCCACAGATACGCAGTATTTT.

The V gene is TRBV6-5, the J gene TRBJ1-5, with a weak D call TRBD1 (5 bases). The CDR3 runs to 13 residues. The germline gives CDR1 MNHEY, CDR2 SVGAGI. The germline V and J ends were trimmed by 6 bases and 7 bases, with 13 bases remaining between them. CDR3 amino acids: CASRGQGGQPQHF. CDR3 DNA sequence: TGTGCCAGCAGGGGTCAGGGTGGCCAGCCCCAGCATTTT.

The rearrangement links TRBV11-3 to TRBJ1-5, with D unclear. The V gene's germline CDR1 is SGHNT and CDR2 YENEEA. V dropped 1 base and J dropped 6 bases, with 13 bases sitting between them. The CDR3 is 15 amino acids. The CDR3 loop is CASSLGGSGPQPQHF. In DNA form, the CDR3 reads TGTGCCAGCAGCTTAGGGGGATCAGGTCCTCAGCCCCAGCATTTT.